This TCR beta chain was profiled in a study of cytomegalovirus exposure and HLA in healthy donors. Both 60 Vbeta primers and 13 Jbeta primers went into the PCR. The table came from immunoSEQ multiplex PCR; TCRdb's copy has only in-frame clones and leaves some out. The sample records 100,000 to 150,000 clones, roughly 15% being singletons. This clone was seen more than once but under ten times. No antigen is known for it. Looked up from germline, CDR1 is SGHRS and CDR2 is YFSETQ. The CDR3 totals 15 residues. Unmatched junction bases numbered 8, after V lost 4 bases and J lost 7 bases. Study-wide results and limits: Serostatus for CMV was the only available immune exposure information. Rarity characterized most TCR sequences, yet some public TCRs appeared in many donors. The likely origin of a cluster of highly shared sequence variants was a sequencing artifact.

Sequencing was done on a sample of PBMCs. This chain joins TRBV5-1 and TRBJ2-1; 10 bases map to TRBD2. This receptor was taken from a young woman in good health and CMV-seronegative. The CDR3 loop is CASSLRDSGGNEQFF. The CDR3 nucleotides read TGCGCCAGCAGCCTAAGGGATAGCGGGGGGAATGAGCAGTTCTTC.